One and the same sample provided the 4 T cell receptor beta chains below, sequenced in a study of T cell changes during pregnancy in multiple sclerosis. Method: immunoSEQ multiplex PCR; TCRdb's copy keeps in-frame clones and lacks some. The sample has fewer than 65,000 clones; roughly 89% are singletons. Here the sequenced sample was peripheral blood, taken in the third trimester of pregnancy. The receptor source for this set is a female donor in good health, enrolled as a control in a pregnancy study.

This chain uses TRBV4-1 with TRBJ2-1, with 8 bases matching TRBD2. Germline trimming cut 4 bases from V and 5 bases from J; bases unmatched to any gene: 4. The CDR3 is 14 amino acids. Germline CDR1 reads MGHRA; CDR2 reads YSYEKL. The chain's CDR3 is CASSPGGGDNEQFF. In nucleotides, the CDR3 is TGCGCCAGCAGCCCCGGGGGGGGTGACAATGAGCAGTTCTTC.

The V and J genes are TRBV30 and TRBJ1-3; the D is unclear. Trimming removed 8 bases at V and 2 bases at J, with 13 bases between. In germline, CDR1 is GTSNPN, CDR2 SVGIG (reference sequence). The CDR3 contains 13 residues. CDR3 DNA sequence: TGTGCCCTTTACCGGGGTACTGGAAACACCATATATTTT. Protein sequence: CALYRGTGNTIYF.

The chain employs TRBV7-9 and TRBJ2-1, with D tentatively TRBD2 (7 bases). CDR3 length: 15 residues. Trimming took off 5 bases at V and 5 bases at J, with 16 bases between the two ends. CDR1 is SEHNR and CDR2 is FQNEAQ in the germline V gene (reference sequence). This chain's CDR3 is CASSPHAGAHNEQFF. DNA of the CDR3: TGTGCCAGCAGCCCGCATGCGGGGGCCCACAATGAGCAGTTCTTC.

The chain recombines TRBV27 with TRBJ1-3; TRBD1 matches at 8 bases. The germline CDR1 and CDR2 sequences are MNHEY and SMNVEV (reference sequence). The CDR3 consists of 15 residues. V shed 3 bases, J shed 0 bases, and the junction held 1 base outside the gene matches. This chain's CDR3 is CASSLTGASGNTIYF. Here the CDR3 DNA reads TGTGCCAGCAGTTTGACAGGGGCCTCTGGAAACACCATATATTTT.